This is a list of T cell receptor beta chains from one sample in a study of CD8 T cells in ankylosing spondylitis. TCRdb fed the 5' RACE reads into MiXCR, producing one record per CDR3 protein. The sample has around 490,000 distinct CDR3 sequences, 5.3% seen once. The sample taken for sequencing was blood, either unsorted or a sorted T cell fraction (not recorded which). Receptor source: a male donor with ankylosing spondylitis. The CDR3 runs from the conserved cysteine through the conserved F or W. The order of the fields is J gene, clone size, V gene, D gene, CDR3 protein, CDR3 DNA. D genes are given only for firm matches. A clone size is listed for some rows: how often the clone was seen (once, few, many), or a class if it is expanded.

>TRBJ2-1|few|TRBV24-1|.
CATSGRGEQFF
TGTGCCACCAGTGGAAGGGGTGAGCAGTTCTTC
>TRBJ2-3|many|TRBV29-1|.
CSVESSPDTQYF
TGCAGCGTTGAAAGTTCCCCAGATACGCAGTATTTT
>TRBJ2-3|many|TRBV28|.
CASRKQVRTDTQYF
TGTGCCAGCAGGAAACAGGTTCGCACAGATACGCAGTATTTT
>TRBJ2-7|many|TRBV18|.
CASSPKGSYEQYF
TGTGCCAGCTCACCGAAGGGCTCCTACGAGCAGTACTTC
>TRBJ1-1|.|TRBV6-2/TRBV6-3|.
CASSPPGGFLNTEAFF
TGTGCCAGCAGTCCTCCGGGGGGGTTCTTGAACACTGAAGCTTTCTTT
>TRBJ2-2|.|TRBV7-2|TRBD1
CASSTRQGTGELFF
TGTGCCAGCAGCACCCGACAGGGCACCGGGGAGCTGTTTTTT
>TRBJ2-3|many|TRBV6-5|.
CASSLTRVRTDTQYF
TGTGCCAGCAGTTTGACCAGGGTTCGCACAGATACGCAGTATTTT
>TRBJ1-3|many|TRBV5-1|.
CASSSQVGSGNTIYF
TGCGCCAGCAGCTCCCAGGTTGGCTCTGGAAACACCATATATTTT
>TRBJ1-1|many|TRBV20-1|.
CSARVPPTEAFF
TGCAGTGCTAGAGTCCCGCCCACTGAAGCTTTCTTT
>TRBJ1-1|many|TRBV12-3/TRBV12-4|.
CASSLQGIEAFF
TGTGCCAGCAGCCTTCAGGGGATTGAAGCTTTCTTT
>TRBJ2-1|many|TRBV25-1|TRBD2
CASSEYRTSGNEQFF
TGTGCCAGCAGTGAATACCGGACTAGCGGTAACGAGCAGTTCTTC
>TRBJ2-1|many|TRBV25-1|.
CASSEQTSYNEQFF
TGTGCCAGCAGTGAGCAGACCTCCTACAATGAGCAGTTCTTC
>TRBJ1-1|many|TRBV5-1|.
CASGPGHHKTEAFF
TGCGCCAGCGGCCCGGGGCACCACAAGACTGAAGCTTTCTTT
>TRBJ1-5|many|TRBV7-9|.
CASSLDGRKPQHF
TGTGCCAGCAGCTTAGACGGGAGGAAGCCCCAGCATTTT
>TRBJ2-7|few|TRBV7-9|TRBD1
CASSLDWTGDEQYF
TGTGCCAGCAGCTTAGATTGGACAGGGGACGAGCAGTACTTC
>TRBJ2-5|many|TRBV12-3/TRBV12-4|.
CASSFTVGGPAETQYF
TGTGCCAGCAGTTTTACAGTGGGGGGGCCGGCAGAGACCCAGTACTTC
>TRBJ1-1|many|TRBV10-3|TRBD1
CAVQGTGGAENTEAFF
TGTGCCGTCCAGGGAACAGGGGGCGCGGAGAACACTGAAGCTTTCTTT
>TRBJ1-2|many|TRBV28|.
CATLQGDYGYTF
TGTGCCACCTTACAGGGAGACTATGGCTACACCTTC
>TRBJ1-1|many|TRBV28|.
CASSRTGGGPQAFF
TGTGCCAGCAGCCGTACGGGGGGCGGACCCCAAGCTTTCTTT
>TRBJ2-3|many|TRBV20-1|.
CSARDVGGGTDTQYF
TGCAGTGCTAGAGATGTAGGGGGTGGAACAGATACGCAGTATTTT
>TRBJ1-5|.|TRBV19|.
CASSIWGGDQPQHF
TGTGCCAGTAGTATCTGGGGGGGAGATCAGCCCCAGCATTTT
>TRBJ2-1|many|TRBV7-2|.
CASSLAVGGEAEQFF
TGTGCCAGCAGCTTAGCGGTCGGAGGGGAGGCTGAGCAGTTCTTC
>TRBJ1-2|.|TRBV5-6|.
CASSLARGDGYTF
TGTGCCAGCAGCTTGGCCCGGGGAGATGGCTACACCTTC
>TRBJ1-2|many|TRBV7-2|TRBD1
CASSRGQGVATF
TGTGCCAGCAGCCGGGGACAGGGAGTTGCCACCTTC
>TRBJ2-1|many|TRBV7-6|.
CASSLEGLQGDEQFF
TGTGCCAGCAGCTTAGAGGGGCTTCAAGGCGATGAGCAGTTCTTC
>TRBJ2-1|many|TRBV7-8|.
CASSLSRGVHEQFF
TGTGCCAGCAGCTTATCTCGGGGTGTACATGAGCAGTTCTTC
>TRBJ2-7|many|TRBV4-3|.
CASSQETGQREQYF
TGCGCCAGCAGCCAAGAGACAGGCCAGAGAGAGCAGTACTTC
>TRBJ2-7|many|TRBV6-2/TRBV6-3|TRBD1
CASSYSSRGPAEQYF
TGTGCCAGCAGTTACTCGTCCAGGGGGCCGGCCGAGCAGTACTTC
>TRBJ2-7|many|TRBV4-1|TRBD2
CASSQGLAGDEQYF
TGCGCCAGCAGCCAAGGGTTAGCGGGAGACGAGCAGTACTTC
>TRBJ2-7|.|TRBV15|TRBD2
CATSRGYREGQYF
TGTGCCACCAGCAGGGGATACCGGGAGGGACAGTACTTC
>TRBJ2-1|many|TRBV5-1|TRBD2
CASSLGLTSGRAENEQFF
TGCGCCAGCAGCTTGGGGCTAACTAGCGGGAGGGCCGAGAATGAGCAGTTCTTC
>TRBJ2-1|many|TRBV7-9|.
CASSLAVGQFF
TGTGCCAGCAGCTTAGCGGTGGGGCAGTTCTTC
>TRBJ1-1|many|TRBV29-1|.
CSVGAGNTEAFF
TGCAGCGTTGGGGCCGGGAACACTGAAGCTTTCTTT
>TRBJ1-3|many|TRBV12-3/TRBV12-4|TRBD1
CASSFTPGQKGNTIYF
TGTGCCAGCAGTTTTACCCCGGGACAGAAGGGAAACACCATATATTTT
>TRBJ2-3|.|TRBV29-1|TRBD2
CSVGGRVGDTQYF
TGCAGCGTTGGCGGGAGGGTCGGGGATACGCAGTATTTT
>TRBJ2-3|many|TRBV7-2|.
CASGMGSTDTQYF
TGTGCCAGCGGAATGGGGAGCACAGATACGCAGTATTTT
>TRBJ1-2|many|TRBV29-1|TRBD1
CSVRQGTNYGYTF
TGCAGCGTAAGACAGGGGACCAACTATGGCTACACCTTC
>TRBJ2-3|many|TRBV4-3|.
CASSQDGRDTQYF
TGCGCCAGCAGCCAAGATGGTCGAGATACGCAGTATTTT
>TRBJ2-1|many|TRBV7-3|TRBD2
CASSPGTMREQFF
TGTGCCAGCAGCCCGGGGACTATGCGTGAGCAGTTCTTC
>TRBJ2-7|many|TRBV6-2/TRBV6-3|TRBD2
CASSYSGEGLYEQYF
TGTGCCAGCAGTTACTCGGGGGAGGGTCTGTACGAGCAGTACTTC
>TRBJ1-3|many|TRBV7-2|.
CASSLANWKTGNTIYF
TGTGCCAGCAGCTTAGCAAATTGGAAAACTGGAAACACCATATATTTT
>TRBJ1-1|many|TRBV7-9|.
CASSLALSGKAFF
TGTGCCAGCAGCTTAGCGCTAAGCGGTAAAGCTTTCTTT
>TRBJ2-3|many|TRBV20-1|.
CSARESGRTDTQYF
TGCAGTGCTAGAGAGTCGGGACGCACAGATACGCAGTATTTT
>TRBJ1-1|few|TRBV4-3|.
CASSQDRRGVFEAFF
TGCGCCAGCAGCCAAGATAGACGGGGGGTTTTTGAAGCTTTCTTT
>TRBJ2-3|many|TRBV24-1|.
CATSERTITDTQYF
TGTGCCACCAGTGAAAGGACCATCACAGATACGCAGTATTTT
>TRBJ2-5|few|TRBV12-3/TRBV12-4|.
CASSLIREEETQYF
TGTGCCAGCAGTTTAATTAGGGAAGAAGAGACCCAGTACTTC
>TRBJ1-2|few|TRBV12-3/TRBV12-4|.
CASSLSPHPGLGGYTF
TGTGCCAGCAGTTTGTCTCCCCACCCAGGGTTGGGGGGCTACACCTTC
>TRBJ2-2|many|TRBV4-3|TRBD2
CASSPSGSGRGGELFF
TGCGCCAGCAGCCCTAGCGGGAGTGGGCGGGGCGGGGAGCTGTTTTTT
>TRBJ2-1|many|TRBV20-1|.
CSATREGGVVYNEQFF
TGCAGTGCTACCCGCGAGGGCGGAGTAGTATACAATGAGCAGTTCTTC
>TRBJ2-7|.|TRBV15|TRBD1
CATSRVGTGHYEQYF
TGTGCCACCAGCAGAGTGGGGACAGGGCATTACGAGCAGTACTTC
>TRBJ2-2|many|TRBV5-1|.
CASSGSGNTGELFF
TGCGCCAGCAGCGGTAGCGGGAACACCGGGGAGCTGTTTTTT
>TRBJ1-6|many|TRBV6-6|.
CASSYVSNSPLHF
TGTGCCAGCAGTTACGTTAGTAATTCACCCCTCCACTTT
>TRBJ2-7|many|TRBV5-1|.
CASSVINQPHEQYF
TGCGCCAGCAGTGTAATAAATCAACCCCACGAGCAGTACTTC